Shown below are 20 T cell receptor beta chains from a single sample sequenced in a study of cytomegalovirus exposure and HLA in healthy donors (dated by TCRdb to 2016 to 2017). The library was built by means of the immunoSEQ multiplex PCR assay. For the multiplex PCR, a mixture combining 60 forward primers for TCR Vbeta segments and 13 reverse primers for TCR Jbeta segments was used. The source is immuneACCESS, and TCRdb retained only in-frame sequences with V and J called. Part of the clones is not carried over; for the studies checked, unresolved V genes explain less than half of this, and the remainder is unexplained. This sample's table carries tens of thousands of clones. 1% to 1.5% of the sample belongs to the ten largest clones. The sequenced material came from PBMCs. The receptors derive from a man aged 30-40 years in good health and CMV-seronegative.

The chain uses TRBV15 and TRBJ1-1, with D tentatively TRBD1 (5 bases). Germline V gene lookup returns CDR1 LNHNV and CDR2 YYDKDF (reference sequence). The CDR3 covers 17 residues. V was trimmed by 0 bases and J by 0 bases, leaving 14 bases between them. The CDR3 DNA follows: TGTGCCACCAGCAGAGATATCGGGGGACCCATGAACACTGAAGCTTTCTTT. It specifies CATSRDIGGPMNTEAFF.

V usage is TRBV6-1 and J usage is TRBJ1-1, with D tentatively TRBD1 (6 bases). Germline loops: CDR1 MNHNS, CDR2 SASEGT. The germline V and J ends were trimmed by 2 bases and 5 bases, with 15 bases remaining between them. This CDR3 has 15 residues. The CDR3 region has the DNA TGTGCCAGCAGTGAATCGGGACACGGGAAAACTGAAGCTTTCTTT. Protein sequence: CASSESGHGKTEAFF.

This chain links TRBV25-1 with TRBJ2-1; D call uncertain. The CDR3 covers 12 residues. The germline V and J ends were trimmed by 6 bases and 5 bases, with 8 bases remaining between them. From germline, CDR1 is MGHDK and CDR2 SYGVNS. In DNA, the CDR3 is TGTGCCAGCAGAAAACTCAACAATGAGCAGTTCTTC. Translating gives CASRKLNNEQFF.

CDR3: CASSVVGEGYEQYF. CDR3 in DNA: TGTGCCAGCAGCGTAGTAGGGGAAGGCTACGAGCAGTACTTC. The rearrangement joins TRBV9 to TRBJ2-7, with D maybe TRBD1 (5 bases). The CDR3 totals 14 residues. Germline-derived CDR1 and CDR2 are SGDLS and YYNGEE. The V gene lost 0 bases and the J gene lost 3 bases, with 10 bases spanning the gap.

The V and J genes are TRBV18 and TRBJ2-5, with a weak D call TRBD2 (6 bases). V lost 0 bases and J lost 4, with 9 bases in between. In germline, CDR1 is KGHSH, CDR2 LQKENI. CDR3 length equals 14 residues. Here the CDR3 DNA reads TGTGCCAGCTCACCACCCACAGCGGGAGAGACCCAGTACTTC. Protein product: CASSPPTAGETQYF.

This rearrangement joins TRBV15 to TRBJ2-5, with D perhaps matching TRBD1 (6 bases). CDR1 LNHNV and CDR2 YYDKDF come from the germline V gene (reference sequence). This CDR3 spans 13 amino acids. V was shortened by 3 bases and J by 7 bases, with 12 bases between the two germline ends. Written as DNA, the CDR3 is TGTGCCACCAGCAGTGCCTCGACAGGGACCCAGTACTTC. This sequence encodes CATSSASTGTQYF.

The chain employs TRBV20-1 and TRBJ2-7, with a possible D match to TRBD2 (5 bases). This CDR3 is 11 amino acids long. Per the germline V gene, CDR1 is DFQATT and CDR2 is SNEGSKA (reference sequence). V was trimmed by 5 bases and J by 5 bases, leaving 10 bases between them. The CDR3, as DNA: TGCAGTGCTCCCCGAGGGCACGAGCAGTACTTC. As protein: CSAPRGHEQYF.

The chain employs TRBV4-3 and TRBJ1-5; D gene unclear. V was shortened by 0 bases and J by 5 bases, with 8 bases between the two germline ends. The CDR3 contains 14 residues. Germline values: CDR1 LGHNA, CDR2 YSLEER. The CDR3 sequence: CASSQDRYYQPQHF. The CDR3 region has the DNA TGCGCCAGCAGCCAAGACAGGTATTATCAGCCCCAGCATTTT.

The V gene is TRBV15, the J gene TRBJ2-7; maybe TRBD2 (5 bases). V was trimmed by 3 bases and J by 3 bases, leaving 15 bases between them. The V gene's germline CDR1 is LNHNV and CDR2 YYDKDF (reference sequence). CDR3 length equals 15 residues. CDR3: CATSSRQEGGYEQYF. CDR3 DNA: TGTGCCACCAGCAGCCGACAAGAGGGTGGCTACGAGCAGTACTTC.

The rearrangement links TRBV27 to TRBJ1-2; no clear D. This CDR3 spans 14 amino acids. The germline V gene encodes CDR1 MNHEY and CDR2 SMNVEV (reference sequence). Trimming removed 5 bases from V and 5 bases from J, with 15 bases in between. The CDR3 here is CASSPWTSGYGYTF. The DNA of the CDR3 is TGTGCCAGCAGTCCGTGGACCTCGGGGTATGGCTACACCTTC.

V usage is TRBV4-1 and J usage is TRBJ1-1; D is perhaps TRBD1 (5 bases). The CDR3 is 15 residues long. The ends were cut back, 4 bases at V and 0 bases at J, with 12 bases in the middle. From germline, CDR1 is MGHRA and CDR2 YSYEKL. The CDR3 loop is CASSPNQGMNTEAFF. The DNA for the CDR3 is TGCGCCAGCAGCCCAAATCAGGGAATGAACACTGAAGCTTTCTTT.

The genes are TRBV11-3 and TRBJ2-5, with 7 bases lining up with TRBD2. Germline V gives CDR1 SGHNT, CDR2 YENEEA. The length of the CDR3 is 13 residues. Germline trimming cut 4 bases from V and 3 bases from J; bases unmatched to any gene: 2. The CDR3 region has the DNA TGTGCCAGCAGCTCCAGCGGGAAAGAGACCCAGTACTTC. This codes for CASSSSGKETQYF.

J is TRBJ2-2 and V is TRBV7-9; 10 positions match TRBD2. Germline V gene sequence: CDR1 SEHNR, CDR2 FQNEAQ (reference sequence). The CDR3 extends over 14 amino acids. V shed 8 bases and J 5 bases; nucleotides not matched to a gene: 5. The CDR3 DNA sequence: TGTGCCAGCCGGATAGCGGGAGGTACCGGGGAGCTGTTTTTT. Residues: CASRIAGGTGELFF.

V and J are TRBV6-5 and TRBJ2-7; no definite D call. The CDR3 is 12 residues long. Per germline, CDR1 MNHEY and CDR2 SVGAGI. Deletions cut 7 bases from V and 0 bases from J, with 7 bases between. This chain's CDR3 is CASMANSYEQYF. The CDR3, as DNA: TGTGCCAGCATGGCCAACTCCTACGAGCAGTACTTC.

The rearrangement links TRBV5-5 to TRBJ1-2; 8 positions match TRBD1. This CDR3 spans 15 amino acids. Germline V gene sequence: CDR1 SGHKS, CDR2 YYEKEE (reference sequence). V lost 4 bases and J lost 4; bases outside the gene matches: 9. The CDR3 bases are TGTGCCAGCAGCCTTGACAGGGGCCTTCTCTATGGCTACACCTTC. Its translation is CASSLDRGLLYGYTF.

The chain uses TRBV9 and TRBJ1-2; D remains unclear. CDR3 length equals 14 residues. Trimming took off 0 bases at V and 1 base at J, with 7 bases between the two ends. Germline loops: CDR1 SGDLS, CDR2 YYNGEE. The CDR3 DNA reads as TGTGCCAGCAGCGTAGGAGAAGATAACTATGGCTACACCTTC. This gives the protein CASSVGEDNYGYTF.

The rearrangement uses TRBV7-9 and TRBJ2-5; D is undetermined. Between the trimmed V and J ends, which lost 3 bases and 0 bases, there was a span of 2 bases. CDR1 SEHNR and CDR2 FQNEAQ come from the germline V gene (reference sequence). The CDR3 runs to 12 residues. The CDR3 region is CASSFDQETQYF. In DNA, the CDR3 is TGTGCCAGCAGCTTCGACCAAGAGACCCAGTACTTC.

The chain couples TRBV4-1 to TRBJ2-7; 10 positions agree with TRBD1. CDR1 is MGHRA, CDR2 YSYEKL, per germline. After removal of 1 base from V and 2 bases from J, the junction contained 2 bases not matched to a gene. The CDR3 consists of 15 residues. The CDR3 bases are TGCGCCAGCAGCCAAGGGGGACAGGGGACCTACGAGCAGTACTTC. It translates to CASSQGGQGTYEQYF.

The chain combines TRBV5-1 with TRBJ1-4; TRBD1 agrees at 9 bases. Per germline, CDR1 SGHRS and CDR2 YFSETQ. V trimming: 3 bases; J trimming: 2 bases; junction bases outside the gene matches: 11. The CDR3 contains 18 residues. CDR3 sequence reads: CASSSSGQGQATNEKLFF. For the CDR3, the DNA is TGCGCCAGCAGCTCGTCGGGACAGGGCCAGGCGACTAATGAAAAACTGTTTTTT.

V and J are TRBV19 and TRBJ2-2, with TRBD2 as a possible D gene (6 bases). This CDR3 spans 17 amino acids. Germline V gene sequence: CDR1 LNHDA, CDR2 SQIVND (reference sequence). The V gene lost 5 bases and the J gene lost 7 bases, with 23 bases spanning the gap. CDR3 DNA sequence: TGTGCCAGTAGTGATCTCCGGGGAGGCTCGAATGTCGGGGAGCTGTTTTTT. Translated: CASSDLRGGSNVGELFF.